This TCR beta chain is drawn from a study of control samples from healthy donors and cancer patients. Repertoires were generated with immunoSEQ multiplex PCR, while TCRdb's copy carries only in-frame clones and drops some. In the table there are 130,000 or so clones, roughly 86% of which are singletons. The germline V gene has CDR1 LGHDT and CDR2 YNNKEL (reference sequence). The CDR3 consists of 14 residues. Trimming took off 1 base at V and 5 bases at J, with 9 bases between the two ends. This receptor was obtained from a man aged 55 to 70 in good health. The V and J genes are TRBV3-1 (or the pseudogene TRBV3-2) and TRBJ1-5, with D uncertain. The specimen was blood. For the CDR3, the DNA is TGTGCCAGCAGCCAAGCCGGAGGTCATCAGCCCCAGCATTTT. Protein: CASSQAGGHQPQHF.